This TCR beta chain is drawn from a study of T-cell memory formation after mild COVID-19. Findings of the study overall: Clonal second-wave expansions that peaked on day 37 had unconfirmed SARS-CoV-2 specificity.

The table lists this clonotype with a few counts. Its matching antigen is unknown. This CDR3 has 14 amino acids. V was trimmed by 10 bases and J by 7 bases, leaving 20 bases between them. Germline loops: CDR1 SGHAT, CDR2 FQNNGV. Researchers used 5'RACE with constant-segment primers to make TCR alpha and TCR beta cDNA libraries that carry sample barcodes and UMIs. TCRdb re-derived calls from the 5' RACE reads in MiXCR, one entry per CDR3 protein. Counted here are more than 300,000 distinct CDR3 sequences, over 11% occurring once; the ten biggest clones make up roughly 23%. This receptor was taken from a man younger than 35 who had mild COVID-19 (a few samples of this study predate the infection). Cell type and time point are not known. The specimen was PBMCs or a T cell subset sorted from them (not recorded which). The chain recombines TRBV11-2 with TRBJ2-1; D ambiguous. The CDR3 nucleotides are TGTGCCACCTCGCCCGAGATCTTAGGGAATGAGCAGTTCTTC. Translation: CATSPEILGNEQFF.